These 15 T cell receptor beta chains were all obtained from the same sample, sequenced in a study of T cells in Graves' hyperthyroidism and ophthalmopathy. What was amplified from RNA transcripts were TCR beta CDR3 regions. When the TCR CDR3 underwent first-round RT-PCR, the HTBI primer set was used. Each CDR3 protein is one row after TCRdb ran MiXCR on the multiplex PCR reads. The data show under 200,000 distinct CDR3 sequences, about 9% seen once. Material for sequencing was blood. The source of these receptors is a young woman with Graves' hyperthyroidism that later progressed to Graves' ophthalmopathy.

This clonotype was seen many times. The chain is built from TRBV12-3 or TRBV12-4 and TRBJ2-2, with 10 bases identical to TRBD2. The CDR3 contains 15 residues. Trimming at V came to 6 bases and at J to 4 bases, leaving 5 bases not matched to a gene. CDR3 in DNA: TGTGCCAGCAGCCGGCGGACTAGCGGCACCGGGGAGCTGTTTTTT. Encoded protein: CASSRRTSGTGELFF.

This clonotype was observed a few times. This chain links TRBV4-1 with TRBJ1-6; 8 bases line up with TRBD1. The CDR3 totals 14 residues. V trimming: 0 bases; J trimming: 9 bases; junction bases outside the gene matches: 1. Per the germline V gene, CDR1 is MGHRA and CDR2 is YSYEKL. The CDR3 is CASSQEDRASPLHF. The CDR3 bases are TGCGCCAGCAGCCAAGAGGACAGGGCTTCACCCCTCCACTTT.

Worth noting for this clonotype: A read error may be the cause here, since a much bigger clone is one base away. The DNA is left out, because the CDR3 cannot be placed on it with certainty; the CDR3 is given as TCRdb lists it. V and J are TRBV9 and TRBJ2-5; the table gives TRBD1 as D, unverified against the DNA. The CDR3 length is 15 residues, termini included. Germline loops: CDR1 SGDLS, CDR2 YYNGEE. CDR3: CASSVGGGAQETQHF.

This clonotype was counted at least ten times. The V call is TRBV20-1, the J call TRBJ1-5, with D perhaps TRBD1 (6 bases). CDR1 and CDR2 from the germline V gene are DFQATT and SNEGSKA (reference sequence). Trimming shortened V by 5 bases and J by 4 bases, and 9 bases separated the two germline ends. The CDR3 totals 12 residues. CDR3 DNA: TGCAGTGCTCGACAGGAAAATCAGCCCCAGCATTTT. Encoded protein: CSARQENQPQHF.

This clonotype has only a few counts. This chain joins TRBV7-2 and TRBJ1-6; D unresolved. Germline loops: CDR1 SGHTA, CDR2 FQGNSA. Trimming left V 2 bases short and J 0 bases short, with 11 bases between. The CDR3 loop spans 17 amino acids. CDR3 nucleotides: TGTGCCAGCAGCTTATACCCCCATGGCTCCTATAATTCACCCCTCCACTTT. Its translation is CASSLYPHGSYNSPLHF.

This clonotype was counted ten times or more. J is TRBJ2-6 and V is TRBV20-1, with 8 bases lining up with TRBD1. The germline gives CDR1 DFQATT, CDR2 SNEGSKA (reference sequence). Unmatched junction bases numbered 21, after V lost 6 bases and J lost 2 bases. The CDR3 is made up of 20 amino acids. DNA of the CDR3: TGCAGTGCCGACCCCCACTCGGGCAGGGGGCAATATCCTGGGGCCAACGTCCTGACTTTC. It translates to CSADPHSGRGQYPGANVLTF.

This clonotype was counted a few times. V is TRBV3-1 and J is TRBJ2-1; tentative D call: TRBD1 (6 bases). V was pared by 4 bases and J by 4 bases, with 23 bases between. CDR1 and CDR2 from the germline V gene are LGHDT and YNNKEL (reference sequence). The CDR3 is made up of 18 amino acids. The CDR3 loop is CASSPGPWGARGYNEQFF. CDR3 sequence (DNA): TGTGCCAGCAGCCCCGGACCTTGGGGTGCTAGGGGGTACAATGAGCAGTTCTTC.

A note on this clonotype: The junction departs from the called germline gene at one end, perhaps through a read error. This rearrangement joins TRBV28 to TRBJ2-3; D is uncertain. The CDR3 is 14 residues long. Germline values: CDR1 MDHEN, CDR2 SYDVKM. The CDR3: CASSLQLLTDAQYF. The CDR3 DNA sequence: TGTGCCAGCAGTCTTCAATTACTCACAGATGCGCAGTATTTT.

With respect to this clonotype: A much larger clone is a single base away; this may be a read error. The CDR3 DNA sequence: TGTGTCAGCATGGCCTTGGGCCTAGCGAGTACCGGGGAGCTGTTTTTT. It encodes CVSMALGLASTGELFF. The chain has TRBV2 and TRBJ2-2; the D gene is possibly TRBD2 (6 bases). Germline CDR1 and CDR2: SNHLY and FYNNEI. The CDR3 totals 16 residues.

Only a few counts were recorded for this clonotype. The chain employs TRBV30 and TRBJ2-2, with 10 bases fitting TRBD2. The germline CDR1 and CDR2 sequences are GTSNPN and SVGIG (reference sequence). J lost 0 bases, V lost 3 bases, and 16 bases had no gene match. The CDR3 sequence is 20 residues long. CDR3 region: CAWRSLLAGASRSNTGELFF. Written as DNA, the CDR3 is TGTGCCTGGAGGTCTCTGCTAGCGGGGGCCTCTCGGTCGAACACCGGGGAGCTGTTTTTT.

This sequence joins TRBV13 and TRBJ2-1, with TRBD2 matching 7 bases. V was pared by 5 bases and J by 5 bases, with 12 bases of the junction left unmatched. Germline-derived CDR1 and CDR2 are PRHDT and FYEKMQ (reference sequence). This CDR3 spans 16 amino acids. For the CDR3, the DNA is TGTGCCAGCAGCGTCCTCTGGGGGGAGGGAAACAATGAGCAGTTCTTC. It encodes CASSVLWGEGNNEQFF.

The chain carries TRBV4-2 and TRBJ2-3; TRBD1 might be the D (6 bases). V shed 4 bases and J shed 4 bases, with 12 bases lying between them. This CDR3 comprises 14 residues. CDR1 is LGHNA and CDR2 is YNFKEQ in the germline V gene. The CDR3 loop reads CASSPTRGSDTQYF. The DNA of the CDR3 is TGTGCCAGCAGCCCGACGAGGGGGTCAGATACGCAGTATTTT.

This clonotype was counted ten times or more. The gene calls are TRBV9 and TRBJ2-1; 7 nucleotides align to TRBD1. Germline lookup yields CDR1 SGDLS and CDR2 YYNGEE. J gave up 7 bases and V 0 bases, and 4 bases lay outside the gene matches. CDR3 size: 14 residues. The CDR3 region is CASSVEGAHNEQFF. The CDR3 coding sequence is TGTGCCAGCAGCGTAGAGGGGGCGCATAATGAGCAGTTCTTC. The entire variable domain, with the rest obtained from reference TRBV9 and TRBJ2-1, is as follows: DSGVTQTPKHLITATGQRVTLRCSPRSGDLSVYWYQQSLDQGLQFLIQYYNGEERAKGNILERFSAQQFPDLHSELNLSSLELGDSALYFCASSVEGAHNEQFFGPGTRLTVL.

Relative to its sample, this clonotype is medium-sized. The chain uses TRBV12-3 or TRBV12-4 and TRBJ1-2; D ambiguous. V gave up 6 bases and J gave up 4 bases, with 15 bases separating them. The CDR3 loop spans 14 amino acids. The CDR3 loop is CASSSRPYGYGYTF. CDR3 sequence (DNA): TGTGCCAGCAGCAGCAGGCCCTACGGCTATGGCTACACCTTC.

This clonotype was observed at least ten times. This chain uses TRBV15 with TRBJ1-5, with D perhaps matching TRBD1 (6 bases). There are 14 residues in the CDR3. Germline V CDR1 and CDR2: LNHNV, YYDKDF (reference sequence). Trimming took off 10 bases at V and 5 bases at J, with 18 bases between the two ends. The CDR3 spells CASRERGSHQPQHF. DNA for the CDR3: TGTGCCAGCAGGGAGAGGGGGAGTCATCAGCCCCAGCATTTT.